This T cell receptor beta chain was identified in a study of glioma-infiltrating T cells after dendritic cell vaccination. The wider study: Three intradermal dendritic cell vaccine injections were given every two weeks.

TCRB CDR3 was amplified from 2 ug genomic DNA or less. TCRdb's copy holds only in-frame clones and misses some; the assay was immunoSEQ multiplex PCR. The sample shows about 64,000 clones, approximately 85% of them seen only once. The sequence came from a human donor with glioblastoma. The sample in question was blood, obtained before dendritic cell vaccination.

The CDR3, as DNA: TGTGCCAGCAGCCAAGGCGGGGAGAACACTGAAGCTTTCTTT. It translates to CASSQGGENTEAFF. The rearrangement joins TRBV4-2 to TRBJ1-1; no firm D call. The V gene's germline CDR1 is LGHNA and CDR2 YNFKEQ. The CDR3 is 14 residues long. V lost 1 base and J 1 base, leaving 7 bases between the germline ends.